The 23 T cell receptor beta chains presented below share a single source sample, sequenced in a study of CD8+ T cells in alopecia areata. Extracted RNA was reverse transcribed, and the resulting cDNA served as sequencing template. Assay used: immunoSEQ multiplex PCR; TCRdb lists only in-frame clones, some missing. The profile shows about 130,000 clones, roughly 54% of them singletons. The sample in question was CD4+ T cells sorted from blood, obtained at week 0. These receptors all come from a human donor with alopecia areata.

This clone was found a few times. The V gene is TRBV27, the J gene TRBJ1-2; weak D call: TRBD1 (6 bases). Germline CDR1 and CDR2: MNHEY and SMNVEV (reference sequence). Trimming pared 8 bases from V and 1 base from J, leaving 26 bases between. The CDR3 contains 18 residues. The CDR3 loop is CASSRVVGRQGINYGYTF. Written as DNA, the CDR3 is TGTGCCAGCTCCCGGGTGGTAGGAAGGCAGGGGATTAACTATGGCTACACCTTC.

The chain is built from TRBV9 and TRBJ2-2; 9 nucleotides match TRBD1. V gave up 0 bases and J gave up 5 bases; unmatched junction bases: 5. The V gene's germline CDR1 is SGDLS and CDR2 YYNGEE. The CDR3 spans 16 residues. DNA for the CDR3: TGTGCCAGCAGCGTAGGTGGACAGGGGTGGACCGGGGAGCTGTTTTTT. Translating gives CASSVGGQGWTGELFF.

The chain joins TRBV15 to TRBJ2-7, with 8 bases fitting TRBD1. The germline V gene encodes CDR1 LNHNV and CDR2 YYDKDF (reference sequence). The CDR3 runs 15 residues. After removal of 3 bases from V and 3 bases from J, the junction contained 7 bases not matched to a gene. CDR3 region: CATSSQGTGNYEQYF. In nucleotides, the CDR3 is TGTGCCACCAGCAGTCAAGGGACAGGAAACTACGAGCAGTACTTC.

J is TRBJ2-1 and V is TRBV7-2; TRBD2 aligns across 7 bases. Germline CDR1 and CDR2: SGHTA and FQGNSA. The CDR3 sequence is 15 residues long. V lost 6 bases and J lost 9; bases outside the gene matches: 14. The CDR3 DNA reads TGTGCCAGCAGTCGGAAGCGGGATCGGGACGGTGAGCAGTTCTTC. Amino acid sequence: CASSRKRDRDGEQFF.

The chain employs TRBV7-6 and TRBJ2-3; D is undetermined. Between the trimmed V and J ends, which lost 0 bases and 7 bases, there was a span of 8 bases. Germline V lookup: CDR1 SGHVS, CDR2 FNYEAQ. The CDR3 covers 13 residues. The CDR3 sequence: CASSLASVHTQYF. DNA for the CDR3: TGTGCCAGCAGCTTAGCTTCCGTACATACGCAGTATTTT.

This clone was recorded a few times. The chain combines TRBV2 with TRBJ1-5; unclear D gene. The CDR3 is 13 amino acids. Trimming cost V 5 bases and J 6 bases, with 11 bases left between them. CDR1 and CDR2 from the germline V gene are SNHLY and FYNNEI. The CDR3 reads CASSSEVRQPQHF. The CDR3, as DNA: TGTGCCAGCAGTTCGGAGGTGCGTCAGCCCCAGCATTTT. Together with reference TRBV2 and TRBJ1-5, the CDR3 gives the full variable domain: EPEVTQTPSHQVTQMGQEVILRCVPISNHLYFYWYRQILGQKVEFLVSFYNNEISEKSEIFDDQFSVERPDGSNFTLKIRSTKLEDSAMYFCASSSEVRQPQHFGDGTRLSIL.

The rearrangement joins TRBV5-6 to TRBJ2-3; possible D gene TRBD2, 5 bases. V dropped 1 base and J dropped 0 bases, with 12 bases sitting between them. Looked up from germline, CDR1 is SGHDT and CDR2 is YYEEEE. This CDR3 comprises 16 residues. CDR3 sequence (DNA): TGTGCCAGCAGCTTGAGCGGTAGCCCTAGCACAGATACGCAGTATTTT. As protein: CASSLSGSPSTDTQYF. Based on the CDR3 plus reference TRBV5-6 and TRBJ2-3, the full variable domain is DAGVTQSPTHLIKTRGQQVTLRCSPKSGHDTVSWYQQALGQGPQFIFQYYEEEERQRGNFPDRFSGHQFPNYSSELNVNALLLGDSALYLCASSLSGSPSTDTQYFGPGTRLTVL.

The chain joins TRBV4-2 to TRBJ2-7; 7 bases match TRBD2. The CDR3 extends over 13 amino acids. Germline assignment: CDR1 LGHNA and CDR2 YNFKEQ. Unmatched junction bases numbered 3, after V lost 1 base and J lost 6 bases. CDR3 sequence (DNA): TGTGCCAGCAGCCAAGTAACGGGAGGCGAGCAGTACTTC. Translated, it gives CASSQVTGGEQYF.

The CDR3 region is CATGTQGNQPQHF. The CDR3 DNA sequence: TGTGCCACGGGCACTCAAGGCAATCAGCCCCAGCATTTT. This sequence joins TRBV7-2 and TRBJ1-5; D remains unclear. V shed 10 bases and J shed 2 bases, with 12 bases lying between them. The CDR3 is 13 residues long. CDR1 is SGHTA and CDR2 is FQGNSA in the germline V gene.

The chain recombines TRBV2 with TRBJ2-7, with D possibly being TRBD1 or TRBD2 (5 bases each). The CDR3 runs to 14 residues. V lost 6 bases and J lost 1, with 13 bases in between. Germline V lookup: CDR1 SNHLY, CDR2 FYNNEI. CDR3 sequence (DNA): TGTGCCAGCAGCGGGACCGTGCTTTCCTACGAGCAGTACTTC. Its translation is CASSGTVLSYEQYF.

V gene TRBV7-2 combines with J gene TRBJ2-5, with 8 bases lining up with TRBD1. The CDR3 loop spans 15 amino acids. Per germline, CDR1 SGHTA and CDR2 FQGNSA. The V gene end was trimmed by 5 bases and the J gene end by 1 base; junction bases not matched to a gene: 6. CDR3 protein: CASSAGQGGQETQYF. CDR3 DNA: TGTGCCAGCAGCGCCGGACAGGGCGGCCAAGAGACCCAGTACTTC.

The chain carries TRBV5-1 and TRBJ2-3; tentative D call: TRBD2 (5 bases). Deletions cut 4 bases from V and 1 base from J, with 13 bases between. The length of the CDR3 is 15 residues. Germline-derived CDR1 and CDR2 are SGHRS and YFSETQ. The CDR3 sequence: CASSPGLAGTDTQYF. The DNA for the CDR3 is TGCGCCAGCAGCCCGGGGTTGGCTGGCACAGATACGCAGTATTTT.

The chain uses TRBV4-3 and TRBJ2-3; 7 bases are shared with TRBD2. The V segment lost 0 bases and the J segment 0 bases; nucleotides outside the gene matches: 6. Germline assignment: CDR1 LGHNA and CDR2 YSLEER. The CDR3 totals 17 residues. DNA for the CDR3: TGCGCCAGCAGCCAAGATCGGGCTAGCGGTAGCACAGATACGCAGTATTTT. Its translation is CASSQDRASGSTDTQYF.

The V and J genes are TRBV10-3 and TRBJ1-2, with D maybe TRBD1 (5 bases). CDR3 length: 14 residues. The germline CDR1 and CDR2 sequences are ENHRY and SYGVKD. V was cut by 3 bases and J by 4 bases, with 12 bases left in between. The CDR3 is CAISDSGKGYGYTF. CDR3 in DNA: TGTGCCATCAGTGATTCAGGGAAGGGCTATGGCTACACCTTC.

The rearrangement uses TRBV18 and TRBJ1-2; the D gene is possibly TRBD1 (5 bases). Germline V gives CDR1 KGHSH, CDR2 LQKENI. V gave up 3 bases and J gave up 4 bases, with 6 bases separating them. The CDR3 has 12 amino acids. The CDR3, as DNA: TGTGCCAGCTCACCGGGGGGCTATGGCTACACCTTC. Its protein is CASSPGGYGYTF.

The V gene is TRBV5-6, the J gene TRBJ2-3, with D uncertain. This CDR3 has 12 amino acids. The germline V gene encodes CDR1 SGHDT and CDR2 YYEEEE. Trimming took off 0 bases at V and 4 bases at J, with 3 bases between the two ends. CDR3 loop: CASSLAPDTQYF. The CDR3 DNA sequence: TGTGCCAGCAGCTTGGCACCAGATACGCAGTATTTT.

The gene calls are TRBV7-2 and TRBJ1-6; D remains unclear. Between the trimmed V and J ends, which lost 3 bases and 7 bases, there was a span of 13 bases. From germline, CDR1 is SGHTA and CDR2 FQGNSA. The CDR3 loop spans 15 amino acids. The CDR3: CASSLESVGNSPLHF. In DNA, the CDR3 is TGTGCCAGCAGCTTGGAGTCGGTAGGGAATTCACCCCTCCACTTT.

This clone was found many times. The chain has TRBV27 and TRBJ2-1, with D unresolved. This CDR3 has 14 residues. The V gene lost 10 bases and the J gene lost 0 bases, with 13 bases spanning the gap. The germline V gene has CDR1 MNHEY and CDR2 SMNVEV (reference sequence). CDR3 sequence: CATSGQSSYNEQFF. CDR3 sequence (DNA): TGTGCCACTTCAGGCCAAAGCTCCTACAATGAGCAGTTCTTC.

The rearrangement joins TRBV4-2 to TRBJ2-3; 8 nucleotides agree with TRBD2. Germline V lookup: CDR1 LGHNA, CDR2 YNFKEQ. The ends lost 5 bases at V and 3 bases at J; junction bases unmatched: 19. The CDR3 is 19 amino acids. The CDR3 region is CASSYPKPGTSGATDTQYF. The CDR3 coding sequence is TGTGCCAGCAGCTACCCAAAACCCGGGACTAGTGGCGCAACAGATACGCAGTATTTT.

The DNA of the CDR3 is TGTGCCAGCAGCCCAGCAGGAGAGGGGGTGGGAGGCTACACCTTC. Translating gives CASSPAGEGVGGYTF. The rearrangement joins TRBV7-2 to TRBJ1-2; tentative D call: TRBD1 (6 bases). V was cut by 5 bases and J by 8 bases, with 21 bases left in between. CDR1 is SGHTA and CDR2 is FQGNSA in the germline V gene. The CDR3 covers 15 residues.

The V call is TRBV5-1, the J call TRBJ2-5, with a possible D match to TRBD2 (5 bases). Trimming shortened V by 0 bases and J by 7 bases, and 10 bases separated the two germline ends. Germline CDR1 reads SGHRS; CDR2 reads YFSETQ. CDR3 length: 13 amino acids. The CDR3 region is CASSLDRDRTQYF. The CDR3 DNA follows: TGCGCCAGCAGCTTGGATCGGGATAGGACCCAGTACTTC.

The V and J genes are TRBV7-2 and TRBJ1-2, with 9 bases that match TRBD1. V gave up 4 bases and J gave up 5 bases; unmatched junction bases: 2. Germline V gene data show CDR1 as SGHTA and CDR2 as FQGNSA. This CDR3 is built from 13 residues. The CDR3 sequence is CASSWTGDYGYTF. The DNA for the CDR3 is TGTGCCAGCAGCTGGACAGGGGATTATGGCTACACCTTC.

The V gene is TRBV5-4, the J gene TRBJ2-5, with TRBD2 matching over 9 bases. CDR3 length: 16 residues. Germline assignment: CDR1 SGHNT and CDR2 YYREEE (reference sequence). V was pared by 0 bases and J by 5 bases, with 8 bases of the junction left unmatched. This CDR3 is CASSLELSGGSETQYF. The CDR3 DNA is TGTGCCAGCAGCTTGGAGCTTAGCGGGGGCAGTGAGACCCAGTACTTC.